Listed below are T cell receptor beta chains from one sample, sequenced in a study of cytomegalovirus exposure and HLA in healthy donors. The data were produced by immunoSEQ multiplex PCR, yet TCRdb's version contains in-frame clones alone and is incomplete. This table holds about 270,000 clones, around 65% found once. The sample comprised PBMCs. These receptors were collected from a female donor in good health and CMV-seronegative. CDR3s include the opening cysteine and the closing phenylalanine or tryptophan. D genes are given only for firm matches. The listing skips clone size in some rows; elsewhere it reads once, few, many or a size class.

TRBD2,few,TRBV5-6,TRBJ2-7,CASSPGGYEQYF,TGTGCCAGCAGCCCCGGGGGGTACGAGCAGTACTTC
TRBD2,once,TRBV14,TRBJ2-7,CASSPPGRGATYEQYF,TGTGCCAGCAGCCCCCCCGGGCGGGGGGCAACCTACGAGCAGTACTTC
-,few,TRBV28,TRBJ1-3,CASSPATELAWYTIYF,TGTGCCAGCAGCCCAGCCACGGAGTTGGCCTGGTACACCATATATTTT
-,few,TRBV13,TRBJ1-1,CASSLQAEAFF,TGTGCCAGCAGCTTACAGGCTGAAGCTTTCTTT
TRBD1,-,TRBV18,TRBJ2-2,CASSPQGQHTGELFF,TGTGCCAGCTCACCGCAGGGACAGCACACCGGGGAGCTGTTTTTT
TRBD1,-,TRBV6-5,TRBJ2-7,CASSYGTGNEQYF,TGTGCCAGCAGTTACGGGACAGGGAACGAGCAGTACTTC
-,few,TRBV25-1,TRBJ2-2,CASSRGGEGNTGELFF,TGTGCCAGCAGCAGAGGAGGGGAAGGAAACACCGGGGAGCTGTTTTTT
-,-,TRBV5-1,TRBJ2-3,CASSLPGDTQYF,TGCGCCAGCAGCTTGCCGGGGGATACGCAGTATTTT
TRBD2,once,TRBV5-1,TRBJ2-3,CASSSRGIGRESTDTQYF,TGCGCCAGCAGCTCGAGGGGCATAGGGAGGGAGAGCACAGATACGCAGTATTTT
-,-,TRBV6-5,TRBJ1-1,CASSPQVKSTEAFF,TGTGCCAGCAGCCCACAGGTGAAGTCCACTGAAGCTTTCTTT
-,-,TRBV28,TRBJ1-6,CASSSRESYNSPLHF,TGTGCCAGCAGTTCCCGGGAGTCCTATAATTCACCCCTCCACTTT
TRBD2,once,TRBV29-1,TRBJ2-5,CSVPAGGLGETQYF,TGCAGCGTTCCCGCGGGAGGGCTGGGGGAGACCCAGTACTTC
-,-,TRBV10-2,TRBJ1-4,CASSWTSEKLFF,TGCGCCAGCAGTTGGACTTCCGAAAAACTGTTTTTT
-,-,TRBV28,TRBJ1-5,CASSLNPRQPQHF,TGTGCCAGCAGTTTAAACCCCAGGCAGCCCCAGCATTTT
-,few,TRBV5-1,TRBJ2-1,CASSLGGASSYNEQFF,TGCGCCAGCAGCTTGGGCGGGGCGAGCTCCTACAATGAGCAGTTCTTC
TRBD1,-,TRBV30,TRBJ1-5,CAWRPGQGASINDNQPQHF,TGTGCCTGGAGGCCGGGACAGGGGGCAAGTATAAATGATAATCAGCCCCAGCATTTT
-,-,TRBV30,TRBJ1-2,CAWSVLPGGNYGYTF,TGTGCCTGGAGTGTACTCCCGGGTGGTAATTATGGCTACACCTTC
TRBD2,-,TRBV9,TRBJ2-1,CASSWSGEPYNEQFF,TGTGCCAGCAGCTGGAGCGGGGAACCCTACAATGAGCAGTTCTTC
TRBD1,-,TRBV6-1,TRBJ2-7,CASSARGQGIPYEQYF,TGTGCCAGCAGTGCCAGGGGACAGGGGATCCCTTACGAGCAGTACTTC
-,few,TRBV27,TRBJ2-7,CASSQIGAYEQYF,TGTGCCAGCAGTCAAATCGGTGCCTACGAGCAGTACTTC
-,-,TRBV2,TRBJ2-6,CATPMTRSGANVLTF,TGTGCCACCCCTATGACTAGGTCGGGGGCCAACGTCCTGACTTTC
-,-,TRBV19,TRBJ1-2,CASSVSYGYTF,TGTGCCAGTAGTGTCAGCTATGGCTACACCTTC
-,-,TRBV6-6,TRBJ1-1,CASSDRGGTEAFF,TGTGCCAGCAGTGACCGGGGGGGGACTGAAGCTTTCTTT
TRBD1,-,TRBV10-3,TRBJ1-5,CAIKGQGPQPQHF,TGTGCCATCAAGGGACAGGGGCCCCAGCCCCAGCATTTT
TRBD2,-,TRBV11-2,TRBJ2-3,CASSLSGRLTDTQYF,TGTGCCAGCAGCCTCAGCGGGAGATTGACAGATACGCAGTATTTT
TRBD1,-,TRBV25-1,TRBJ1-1,CASRADRGVGTEAFF,TGTGCCAGCAGGGCGGACAGGGGGGTAGGCACTGAAGCTTTCTTT
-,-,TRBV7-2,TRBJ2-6,CASSLPLWLAGANVLTF,TGTGCCAGCAGCTTACCTTTATGGCTGGCTGGGGCCAACGTCCTGACTTTC
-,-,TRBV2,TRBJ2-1,CASRNSGQRVDEQFF,TGTGCCAGCAGAAACAGCGGACAGAGGGTGGATGAGCAGTTCTTC
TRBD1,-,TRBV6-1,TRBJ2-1,CASSDYRGGYNEQFF,TGTGCCAGCAGTGACTACAGGGGCGGGTACAATGAGCAGTTCTTC
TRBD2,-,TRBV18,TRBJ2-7,CASSPGTGTINYEQYF,TGTGCCAGCTCACCCGGCACCGGGACTATAAACTACGAGCAGTACTTC
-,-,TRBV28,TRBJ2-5,CASSPTGVAQETQYF,TGTGCCAGCAGTCCTACGGGGGTGGCCCAAGAGACCCAGTACTTC
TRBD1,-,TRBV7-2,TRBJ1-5,CASSQDGTGNQPQHF,TGTGCCAGCAGCCAAGACGGGACAGGCAATCAGCCCCAGCATTTT
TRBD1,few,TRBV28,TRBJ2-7,CASSFNSPGTGVYEQYF,TGTGCCAGCAGCTTCAACTCGCCCGGGACAGGGGTCTACGAGCAGTACTTC
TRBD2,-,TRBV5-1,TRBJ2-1,CASSYASGSNNEQFF,TGCGCCAGCAGCTATGCTAGCGGGAGTAACAATGAGCAGTTCTTC
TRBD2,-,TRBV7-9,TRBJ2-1,CASSLGTSGSYNEQFF,TGTGCCAGCAGCTTAGGGACTAGCGGGAGCTACAATGAGCAGTTCTTC
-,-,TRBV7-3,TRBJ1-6,CASSLLGQGNSPLHF,TGTGCCAGCAGCTTGCTGGGGCAGGGGAATTCACCCCTCCACTTT
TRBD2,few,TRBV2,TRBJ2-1,CASTHDVLAEDNEQFF,TGTGCCAGCACCCATGATGTACTAGCGGAGGACAATGAGCAGTTCTTC
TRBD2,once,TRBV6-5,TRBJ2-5,CASSSDLAGETQYF,TGTGCCAGCAGTTCCGACCTAGCGGGAGAGACCCAGTACTTC
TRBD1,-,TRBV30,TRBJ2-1,CAWTGGKNEQFF,TGTGCCTGGACAGGGGGCAAGAATGAGCAGTTCTTC
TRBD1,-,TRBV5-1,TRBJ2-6,CASTPGQGSSGANVLTF,TGCGCCAGCACCCCGGGACAGGGGAGCTCTGGGGCCAACGTCCTGACTTTC